The entry that follows covers one T cell receptor (beta chain) sequence. The data were taken from a study of blood T cell repertoires in COVID-19. Using immunoSEQ multiplex PCR, the repertoire was profiled, and TCRdb retains in-frame clones only, with some absent. The data show more than 150,000 clones, over 75% seen once. The CDR3 is made up of 19 amino acids. CDR1 is LGHDT, CDR2 YNNKEL, per germline (reference sequence). With V trimmed by 2 bases and J by 9 bases, 18 bases remained unmatched. The rearrangement joins TRBV3-1 (or the pseudogene TRBV3-2) to TRBJ1-6; 8 bases agree with TRBD1. The specimen sequenced was PBMCs or T cells enriched from blood (not recorded which). This clonotype originated in a woman in her forties or fifties who had recovered from COVID-19. The DNA of the CDR3 is TGTGCCAGCAGCCAATCCCCGTTAGGGGGCGGGACAGGTTCTTCACCCCTCCACTTT. It encodes CASSQSPLGGGTGSSPLHF.